The T cell receptor (beta chain) described here comes from a study of blood T cell repertoires in COVID-19. This clone has only a few counts. How the authors handled the data: Nucleated cell number was recorded as an estimate derived from reference gene primer amplification. TCRdb's copy holds only in-frame clones and misses some; the assay was immunoSEQ multiplex PCR. The V and J calls and clone size were taken over from that table, and D and trimming were inferred from the DNA. The sample lists 250,000 or so clones; around nine tenths were seen once. V lost 2 bases, J lost 3 bases, and 11 bases lay in between. The CDR3 spans 14 residues. Germline-derived CDR1 and CDR2 are MNHEY and SVGAGI.

Specimen: peripheral blood. The TCR sequence derives from a man aged 35-49 years with active or convalescent COVID-19. This rearrangement joins TRBV6-5 to TRBJ2-7, with D possibly being TRBD2 (5 bases). The CDR3 protein is CASSYGGRDYEQYF. CDR3 nucleotides: TGTGCCAGCAGTTACGGCGGACGGGACTACGAGCAGTACTTC.